This TCR beta chain appears in the sequencing data of a study of vaccination effects on CD4 cells after COVID-19 (dated by TCRdb to the early 2020s). Concerning the study at large: Each participant received two doses of an mRNA SARS-CoV-2 vaccine, either BNT162b2 or mRNA-1273. In both COVID-19 convalescent patients and infection-naive vaccine recipients, the study compared SARS-CoV-2 spike-specific CD4+ TCR repertoires from before mRNA vaccination with those from after it. A total of some eleven COVID-19 convalescent patients and several SARS-CoV-2-naive healthy vaccine recipients were included in the full study. The Oncomine TCR Beta short-read assay on an Illumina iSeq 100 was used to sequence cultures from other donors in the study. The study at large found these results: At late post-vaccination timepoints, both infection-induced and vaccine-induced clones showed marked clonal contraction, consistent with waning T cell responses. Among healthy vaccine recipients, nearly all vaccine-induced clones were SARS-CoV-2 mono-reactive, and just 1 of 255 was cross-reactive with common cold coronaviruses. Only a small number of convalescent patients were included, and no early post-infection timepoints were available, which limited the study.

The germline V gene specifies KGHSH as CDR1 and LQKENI as CDR2. V loses 5 bases of germline sequence and J loses 0 bases, and the interval between the two ends is 13 bases. Measured from the cysteine to the phenylalanine, the CDR3 is 15 residues long. Only CDR3 DNA is held: 45 bases, read in frame from base 1. The library was prepared using the immunoSEQ multiplex PCR assay. DNA from the cultured and isolated CD4+ T cells underwent TCR beta CDR3 sequencing. Per the authors' processing: Non-productive TCR sequences were discarded, and reads were trimmed to the CDR3 region, with only CDR3s of 7 or more amino acids retained. The MANAFEST web app was used to pick out antigen-specific clonotypes by comparing their expansion in peptide wells with that in reference cultures. To count as positive, a clone had to show expansion at FDR<0.05 compared with the reference and with all other wells, an odds ratio above 5, and a frequency above 0.1% in two replicate wells. Clonotypes significantly expanded in SARS-CoV-2 spike wells and in at least one common cold coronavirus spike condition were defined as cross-reactive. CDR3 similarity was assessed by Levenshtein distance with the stringdist R package, and unrooted trees were built with ape in R 3.6.1. Entries here come from immuneACCESS through TCRdb and include only in-frame sequences with V and J called. Some clones fail to appear in such tables; in the studies checked, an unresolved V gene covers under half of the shortfall, and the cause of the remainder is unknown. Clone size and the V and J calls come from that table; the DNA yielded D and trimming. Here the sample has roughly 27,000 clones; around three quarters occur a single time. The ten most abundant clones make up about 11% of the sample.

The ViraFEST assay stimulated PBMC with viral peptide pools and then used TCR sequencing to identify antigen-specific CD4+ T cell clonotypes by expansion. After approximately 11 days of culture, CD4+ T cells were isolated with the EasySep CD4+ T cell isolation kit. None of the healthy vaccine recipients had a prior SARS-CoV-2 infection, which was confirmed by nucleocapsid antibody tests that came back negative both before and after vaccination. Some 2.2 million PBMC per well were cultured in IMDM with about 5.1% human AB serum, 10 IU/ml IL-2 and gentamicin, plus 10 ug/ml peptides. On days 3 and 7, half of the culture medium was replaced with fresh IL-2-containing medium. Unless noted otherwise, every peptide stimulation condition was cultured in triplicate wells. Using Ficoll-Paque Plus gradient centrifugation, PBMC were separated from whole blood and then either used fresh or cryopreserved at -140C. The spike proteins of SARS-CoV-2 and of the common cold coronaviruses HCoV-NL63, HCoV-OC43 and HCoV-229E were spanned by overlapping peptide pools. Genomic DNA was extracted from cultured CD4+ T cells with the QIAamp micro DNA kit.

This clone was seen a few times. No antigen is known for it. No per-base quality is available; no much larger clone lies one base away. The sample consisted of CD4+ T cells from PBMCs cultured with SARS-CoV-2 spike peptides, taken before COVID-19 vaccination. In light of the paper, this sample's cell subset or site label describes: SARS-CoV-2 spike overlapping peptide pool stimulation. This TCR was sampled from a human donor who received a COVID-19 vaccine. The sequence joins TRBV18 to TRBJ1-1; TRBD1 is possibly the D segment (5 matching bases). CDR3 protein: CASSSGLNMNTEAFF. The DNA sequence reads TGTGCCAGCTCATCGGGACTAAACATGAACACTGAAGCTTTCTTT.